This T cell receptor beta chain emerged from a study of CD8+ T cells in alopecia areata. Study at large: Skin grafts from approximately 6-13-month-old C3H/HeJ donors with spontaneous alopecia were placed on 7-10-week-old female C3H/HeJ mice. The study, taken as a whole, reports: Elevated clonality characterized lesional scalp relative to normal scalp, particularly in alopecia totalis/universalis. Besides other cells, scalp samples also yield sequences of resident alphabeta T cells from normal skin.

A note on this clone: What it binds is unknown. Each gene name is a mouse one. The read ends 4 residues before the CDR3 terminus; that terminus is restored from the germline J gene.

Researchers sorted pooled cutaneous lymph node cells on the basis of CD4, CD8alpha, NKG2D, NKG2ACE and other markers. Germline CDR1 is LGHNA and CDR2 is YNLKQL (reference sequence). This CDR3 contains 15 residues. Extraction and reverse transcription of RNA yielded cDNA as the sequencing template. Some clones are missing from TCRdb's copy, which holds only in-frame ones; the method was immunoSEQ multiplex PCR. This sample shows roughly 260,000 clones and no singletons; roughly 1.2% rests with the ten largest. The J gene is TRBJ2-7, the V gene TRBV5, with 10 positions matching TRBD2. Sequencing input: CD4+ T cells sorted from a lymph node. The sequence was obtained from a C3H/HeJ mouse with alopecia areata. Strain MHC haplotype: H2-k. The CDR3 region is CASSQLGGPIYEQYF. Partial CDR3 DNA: TGTGCCAGCAGCCAACTGGGGGGGCCTATTTAT.